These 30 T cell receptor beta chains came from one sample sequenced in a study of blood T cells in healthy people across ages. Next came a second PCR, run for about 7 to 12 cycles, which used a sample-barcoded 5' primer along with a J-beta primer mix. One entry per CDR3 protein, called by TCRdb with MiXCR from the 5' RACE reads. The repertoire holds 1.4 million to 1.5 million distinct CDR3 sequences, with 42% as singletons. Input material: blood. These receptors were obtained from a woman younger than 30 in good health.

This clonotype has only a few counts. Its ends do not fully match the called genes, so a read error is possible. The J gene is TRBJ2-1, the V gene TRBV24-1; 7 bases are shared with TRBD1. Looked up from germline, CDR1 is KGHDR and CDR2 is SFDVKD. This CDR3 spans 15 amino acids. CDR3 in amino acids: CAASPQGDSYNEQFF. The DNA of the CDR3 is TGTGCCGCCAGCCCCCAGGGGGACTCCTACAATGAGCAGTTCTTC.

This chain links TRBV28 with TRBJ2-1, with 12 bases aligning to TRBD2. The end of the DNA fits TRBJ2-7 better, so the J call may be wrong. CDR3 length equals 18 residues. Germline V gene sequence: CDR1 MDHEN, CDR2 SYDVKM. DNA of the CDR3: TGTGCCAGCAGTTTTCCTAGCGGGGGGGGATTAACCTACAATGAGCAGTACTTC. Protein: CASSFPSGGGLTYNEQYF.

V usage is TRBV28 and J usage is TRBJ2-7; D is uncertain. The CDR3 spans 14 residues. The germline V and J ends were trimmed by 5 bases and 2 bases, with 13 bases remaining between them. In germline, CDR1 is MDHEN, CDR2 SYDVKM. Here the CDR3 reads CASSVYSDTYEQYF. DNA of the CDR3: TGTGCCAGCAGTGTATATTCAGATACCTACGAGCAGTACTTC.

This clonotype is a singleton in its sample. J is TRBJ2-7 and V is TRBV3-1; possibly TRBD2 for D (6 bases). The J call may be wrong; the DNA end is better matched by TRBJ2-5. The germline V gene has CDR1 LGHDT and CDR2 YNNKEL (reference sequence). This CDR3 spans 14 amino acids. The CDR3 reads CASTPRREGETQYF. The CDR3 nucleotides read TGTGCCAGCACCCCACGGCGGGAAGGGGAGACCCAGTACTTC.

As DNA, the CDR3 is TGCAGCGCCCTGACAGGTGCTAGCAATCAGCCCCAGCATTTT. It translates to CSALTGASNQPQHF. The chain recombines TRBV29-1 with TRBJ1-5; D is possibly TRBD1 (6 bases). The germline gives CDR1 SQVTM, CDR2 ANQGSEA. The CDR3 contains 14 residues. V was pared by 7 bases and J by 0 bases, with 13 bases between.

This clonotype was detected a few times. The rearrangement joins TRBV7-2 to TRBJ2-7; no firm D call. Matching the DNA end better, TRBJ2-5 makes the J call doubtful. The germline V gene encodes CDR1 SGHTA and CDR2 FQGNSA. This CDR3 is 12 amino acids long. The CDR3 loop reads CASHSPLGTQYF. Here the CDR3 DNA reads TGTGCCAGCCACAGCCCCCTGGGGACCCAGTACTTC.

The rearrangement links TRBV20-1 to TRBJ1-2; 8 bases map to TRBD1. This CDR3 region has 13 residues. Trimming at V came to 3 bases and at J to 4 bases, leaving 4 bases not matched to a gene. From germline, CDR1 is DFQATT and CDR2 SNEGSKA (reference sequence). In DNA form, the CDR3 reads TGCAGTGCTAGGGCGGGACAGGTCTATGGCTACACCTTC. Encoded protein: CSARAGQVYGYTF.

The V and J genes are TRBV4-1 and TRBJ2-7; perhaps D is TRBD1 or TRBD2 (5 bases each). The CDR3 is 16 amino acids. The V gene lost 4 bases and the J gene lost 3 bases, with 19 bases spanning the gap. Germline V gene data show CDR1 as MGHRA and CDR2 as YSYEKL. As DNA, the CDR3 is TGCGCCAGCAGCCCTCTCGGAGATGGGACCGACTACGAGCAGTACTTC. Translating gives CASSPLGDGTDYEQYF.

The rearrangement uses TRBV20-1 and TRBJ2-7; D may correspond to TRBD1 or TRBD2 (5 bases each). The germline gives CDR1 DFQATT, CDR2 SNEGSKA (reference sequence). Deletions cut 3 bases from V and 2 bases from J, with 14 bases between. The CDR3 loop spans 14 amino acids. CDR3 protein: CSASPQTGPYEQYF. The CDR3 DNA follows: TGCAGTGCTAGCCCACAAACGGGACCCTACGAGCAGTACTTC.

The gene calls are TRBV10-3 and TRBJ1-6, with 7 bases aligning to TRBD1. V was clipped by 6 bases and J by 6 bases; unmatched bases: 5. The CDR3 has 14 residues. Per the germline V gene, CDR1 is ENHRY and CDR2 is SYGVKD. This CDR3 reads CAIRRDSSNSPLHF. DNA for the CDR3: TGTGCCATCAGGCGGGACAGTTCTAATTCACCCCTCCACTTT.

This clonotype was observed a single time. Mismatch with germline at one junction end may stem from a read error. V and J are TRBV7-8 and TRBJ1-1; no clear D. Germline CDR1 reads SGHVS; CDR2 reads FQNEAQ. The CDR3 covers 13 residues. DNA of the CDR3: TGTACCAGCAGCTCAAACTTGAACACTGAAGCTTTCTTT. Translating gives CTSSSNLNTEAFF.

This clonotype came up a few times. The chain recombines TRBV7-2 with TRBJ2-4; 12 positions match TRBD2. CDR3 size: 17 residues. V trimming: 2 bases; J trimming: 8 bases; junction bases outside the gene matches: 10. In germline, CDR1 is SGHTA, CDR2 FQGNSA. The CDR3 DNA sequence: TGTGCCAGCAGCTTACAGGGGGCTAGCGGGGGGGTTGACATTCAGTACTTC. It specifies CASSLQGASGGVDIQYF. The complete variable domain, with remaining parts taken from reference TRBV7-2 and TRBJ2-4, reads GAGVSQSPSNKVTEKGKDVELRCDPISGHTALYWYRQSLGQGLEFLIYFQGNSAPDKSGLPSDRFSAERTGGSVSTLTIQRTQQEDSAVYLCASSLQGASGGVDIQYFGAGTRLSVL.

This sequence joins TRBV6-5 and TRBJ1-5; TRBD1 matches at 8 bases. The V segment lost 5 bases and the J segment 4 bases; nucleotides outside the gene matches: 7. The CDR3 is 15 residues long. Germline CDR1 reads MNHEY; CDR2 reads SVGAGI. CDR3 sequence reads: CASSTDRVQNQPQHF. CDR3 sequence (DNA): TGTGCCAGCAGTACGGACAGGGTTCAGAATCAGCCCCAGCATTTT.

The CDR3 loop reads CASSRLAGGPGTDTQYF. The DNA for the CDR3 is TGTGCCAGCAGTAGACTAGCGGGGGGGCCGGGCACAGATACGCAGTATTTT. The chain combines TRBV28 with TRBJ2-3; TRBD2 agrees at 14 bases. The V segment lost 5 bases and the J segment 1 base; nucleotides outside the gene matches: 5. Germline CDR1 reads MDHEN; CDR2 reads SYDVKM. The CDR3 is 17 residues long.

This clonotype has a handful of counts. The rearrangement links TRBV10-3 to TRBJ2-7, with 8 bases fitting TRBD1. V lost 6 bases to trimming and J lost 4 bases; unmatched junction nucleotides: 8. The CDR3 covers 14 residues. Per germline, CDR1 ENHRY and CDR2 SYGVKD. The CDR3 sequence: CAISPTGEKYEQYF. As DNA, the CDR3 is TGTGCCATCAGCCCGACAGGGGAGAAATACGAGCAGTACTTC.

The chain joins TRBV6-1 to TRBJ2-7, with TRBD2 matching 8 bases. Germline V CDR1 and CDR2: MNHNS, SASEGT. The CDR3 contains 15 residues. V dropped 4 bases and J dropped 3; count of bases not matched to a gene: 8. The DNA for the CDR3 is TGTGCCAGCAGTGGGACGGGAGGGGCCCTCTACGAGCAGTACTTC. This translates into CASSGTGGALYEQYF.

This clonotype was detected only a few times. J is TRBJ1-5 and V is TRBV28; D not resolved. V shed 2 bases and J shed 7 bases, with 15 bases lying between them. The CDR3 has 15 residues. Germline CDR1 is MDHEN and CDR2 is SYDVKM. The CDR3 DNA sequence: TGTGCCAGCAGTTTAGATCCCTCCCTGGGGCAGCCCCAGCATTTT. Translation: CASSLDPSLGQPQHF.

The CDR3, as DNA: TGCGCCAGCAGCGTCCCCGGGGGAGAGGGTTACAATGAGCAGTACTTC. It translates to CASSVPGGEGYNEQYF. The J gene is TRBJ2-5, the V gene TRBV5-1; a weak D match, TRBD2 (6 bases). Trimming pared 4 bases from V and 11 bases from J, leaving 27 bases between. The germline V gene has CDR1 SGHRS and CDR2 YFSETQ. CDR3 length: 16 amino acids.

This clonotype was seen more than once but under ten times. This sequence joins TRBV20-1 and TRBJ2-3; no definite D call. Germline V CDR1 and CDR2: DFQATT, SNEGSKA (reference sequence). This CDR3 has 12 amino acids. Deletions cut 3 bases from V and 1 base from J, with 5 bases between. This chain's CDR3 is CSASFRTDTQYF. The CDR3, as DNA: TGCAGTGCTAGTTTCCGCACAGATACGCAGTATTTT.

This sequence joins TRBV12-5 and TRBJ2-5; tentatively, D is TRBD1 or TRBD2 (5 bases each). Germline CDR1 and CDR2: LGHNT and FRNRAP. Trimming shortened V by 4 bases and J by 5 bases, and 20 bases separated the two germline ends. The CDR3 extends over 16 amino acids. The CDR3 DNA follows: TGTGCTAGTGGTTCGGACTTCCCCGGGACGTTGGAGACCCAGTACTTC. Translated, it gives CASGSDFPGTLETQYF.

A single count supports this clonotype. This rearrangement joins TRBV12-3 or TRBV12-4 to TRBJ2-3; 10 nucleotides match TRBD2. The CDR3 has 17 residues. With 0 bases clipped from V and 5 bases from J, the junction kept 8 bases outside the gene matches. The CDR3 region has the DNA TGTGCCAGCAGTTTAGCGCTAGCGGGGGTGGGGGGAGATACGCAGTATTTT. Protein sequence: CASSLALAGVGGDTQYF.

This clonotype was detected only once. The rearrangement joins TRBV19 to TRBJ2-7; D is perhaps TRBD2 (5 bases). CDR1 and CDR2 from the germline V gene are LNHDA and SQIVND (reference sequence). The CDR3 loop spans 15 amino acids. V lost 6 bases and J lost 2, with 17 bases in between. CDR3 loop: CASRKDTRIPYEQYF. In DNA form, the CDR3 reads TGTGCCAGTAGAAAAGACACTAGGATACCCTACGAGCAGTACTTC.

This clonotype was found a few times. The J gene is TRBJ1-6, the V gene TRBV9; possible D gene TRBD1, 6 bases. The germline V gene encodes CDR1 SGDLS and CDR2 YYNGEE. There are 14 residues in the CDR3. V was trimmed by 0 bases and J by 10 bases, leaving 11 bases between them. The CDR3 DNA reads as TGTGCCAGCAGCGTAGCACAGGGAGGATCACCCCTCCACTTT. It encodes CASSVAQGGSPLHF.

The CDR3: CASSVWPAEGDEQFF. CDR3 bases: TGTGCCAGCAGTGTCTGGCCAGCGGAGGGGGATGAGCAGTTCTTC. The V call is TRBV6-1, the J call TRBJ2-1, with D perhaps assigned TRBD1 or TRBD2 (6 bases each). Germline loops: CDR1 MNHNS, CDR2 SASEGT. The CDR3 has 15 amino acids. The ends were cut back, 4 bases at V and 8 bases at J, with 18 bases in the middle.

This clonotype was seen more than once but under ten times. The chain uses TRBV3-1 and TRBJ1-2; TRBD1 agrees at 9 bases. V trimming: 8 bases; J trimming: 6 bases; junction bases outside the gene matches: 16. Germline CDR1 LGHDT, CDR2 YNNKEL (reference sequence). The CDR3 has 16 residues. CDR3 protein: CASAERDRERYDGYTF. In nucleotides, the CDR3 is TGTGCCAGCGCGGAGCGGGACAGGGAAAGGTACGATGGCTACACCTTC.

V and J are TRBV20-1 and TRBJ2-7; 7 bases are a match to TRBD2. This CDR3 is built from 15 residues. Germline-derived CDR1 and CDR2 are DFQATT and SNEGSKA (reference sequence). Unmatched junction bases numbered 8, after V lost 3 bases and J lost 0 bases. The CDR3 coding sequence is TGCAGTGCTAGCGGTCTAGCGGCCCGCTCCTACGAGCAGTACTTC. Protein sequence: CSASGLAARSYEQYF.

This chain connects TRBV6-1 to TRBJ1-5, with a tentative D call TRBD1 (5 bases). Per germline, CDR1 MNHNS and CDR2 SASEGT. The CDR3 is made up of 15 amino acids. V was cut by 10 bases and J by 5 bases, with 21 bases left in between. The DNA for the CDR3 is TGTGCCATCCACGGAGACGCATGGGGGGATCAGCCCCAGCATTTT. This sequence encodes CAIHGDAWGDQPQHF.

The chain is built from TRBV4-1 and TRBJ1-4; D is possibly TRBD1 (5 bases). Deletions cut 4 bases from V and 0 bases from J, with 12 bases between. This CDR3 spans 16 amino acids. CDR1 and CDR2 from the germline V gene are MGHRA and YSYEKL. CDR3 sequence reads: CASSLRVGATNEKLFF. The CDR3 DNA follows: TGCGCCAGCAGCCTAAGGGTAGGGGCAACTAATGAAAAACTGTTTTTT.

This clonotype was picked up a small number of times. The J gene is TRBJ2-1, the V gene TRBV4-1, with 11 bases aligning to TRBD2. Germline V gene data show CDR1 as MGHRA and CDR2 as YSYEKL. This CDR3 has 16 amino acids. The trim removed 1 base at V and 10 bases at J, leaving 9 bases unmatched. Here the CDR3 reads CASSQAETSGGIEQFF. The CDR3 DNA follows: TGCGCCAGCAGCCAAGCAGAAACTAGCGGGGGAATCGAGCAGTTCTTC.

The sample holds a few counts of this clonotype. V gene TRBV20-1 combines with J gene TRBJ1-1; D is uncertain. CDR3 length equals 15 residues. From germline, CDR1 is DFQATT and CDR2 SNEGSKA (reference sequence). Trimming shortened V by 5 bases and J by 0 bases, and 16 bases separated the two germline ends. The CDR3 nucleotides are TGCAGTGCTGGACGAGAAGCCCTCATGAACACTGAAGCTTTCTTT. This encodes CSAGREALMNTEAFF.